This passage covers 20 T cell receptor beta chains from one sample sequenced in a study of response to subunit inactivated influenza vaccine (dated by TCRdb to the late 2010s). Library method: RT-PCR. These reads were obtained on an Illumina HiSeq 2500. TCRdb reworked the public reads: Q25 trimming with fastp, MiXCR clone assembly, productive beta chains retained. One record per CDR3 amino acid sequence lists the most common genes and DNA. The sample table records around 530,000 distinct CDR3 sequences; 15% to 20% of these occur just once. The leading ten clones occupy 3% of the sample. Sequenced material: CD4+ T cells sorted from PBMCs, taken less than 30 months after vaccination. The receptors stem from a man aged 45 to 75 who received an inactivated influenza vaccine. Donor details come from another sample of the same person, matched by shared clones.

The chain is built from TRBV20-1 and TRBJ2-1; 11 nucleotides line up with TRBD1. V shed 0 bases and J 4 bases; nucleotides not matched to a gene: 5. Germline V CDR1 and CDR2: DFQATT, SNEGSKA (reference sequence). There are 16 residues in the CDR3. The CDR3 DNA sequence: TGCAGTGCTAGAGATCAAGGACAGGGGGCTTACAATGAGCAGTTCTTC. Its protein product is CSARDQGQGAYNEQFF.

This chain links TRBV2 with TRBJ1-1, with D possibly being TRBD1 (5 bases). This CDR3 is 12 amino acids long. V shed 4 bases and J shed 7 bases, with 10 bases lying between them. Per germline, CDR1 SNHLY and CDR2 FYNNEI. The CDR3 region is CASSVSGDEAFF. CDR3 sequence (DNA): TGTGCCAGCAGTGTTTCGGGGGATGAAGCTTTCTTT.

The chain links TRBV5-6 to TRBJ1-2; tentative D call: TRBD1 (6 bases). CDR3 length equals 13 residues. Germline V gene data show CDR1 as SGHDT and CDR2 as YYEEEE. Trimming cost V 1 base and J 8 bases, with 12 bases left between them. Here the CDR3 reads CASSLSMGGGYTF. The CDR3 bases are TGTGCCAGCAGCTTGTCGATGGGGGGCGGCTACACCTTC.

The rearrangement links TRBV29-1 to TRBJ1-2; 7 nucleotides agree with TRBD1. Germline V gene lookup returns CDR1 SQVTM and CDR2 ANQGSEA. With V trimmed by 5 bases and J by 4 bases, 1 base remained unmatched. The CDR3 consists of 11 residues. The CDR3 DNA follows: TGCAGCGTTTGGGACAGCTATGGCTACACCTTC. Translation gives CSVWDSYGYTF.

The CDR3 sequence: CASSLGGGPFSHTDTQYF. The CDR3 DNA follows: TGTGCCAGCAGTTTAGGGGGGGGGCCTTTCTCCCACACAGATACGCAGTATTTT. This chain connects TRBV27 to TRBJ2-3; a weak D match, TRBD2 (7 bases). The CDR3 has 18 amino acids. V was clipped by 2 bases and J by 2 bases, with 20 bases between them. Per germline, CDR1 MNHEY and CDR2 SMNVEV (reference sequence).

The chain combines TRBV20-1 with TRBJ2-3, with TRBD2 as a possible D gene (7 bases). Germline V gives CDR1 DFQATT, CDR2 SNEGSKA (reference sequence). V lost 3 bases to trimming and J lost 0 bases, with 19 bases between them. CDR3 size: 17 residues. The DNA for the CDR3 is TGCAGTGCTAGTCCGGCGGGGGCCGGCCTTAGCACAGATACGCAGTATTTT. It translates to CSASPAGAGLSTDTQYF.

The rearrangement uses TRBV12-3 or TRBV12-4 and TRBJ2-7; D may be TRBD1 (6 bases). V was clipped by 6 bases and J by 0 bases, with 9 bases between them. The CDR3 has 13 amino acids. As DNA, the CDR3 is TGTGCCAGCAGCGCCAGGGGCTCCTACGAGCAGTACTTC. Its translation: CASSARGSYEQYF.

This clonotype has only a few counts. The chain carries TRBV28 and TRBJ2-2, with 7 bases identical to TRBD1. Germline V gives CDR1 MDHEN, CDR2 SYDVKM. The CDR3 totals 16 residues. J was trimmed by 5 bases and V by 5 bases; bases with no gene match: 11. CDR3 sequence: CASSTHTSTGTGELFF. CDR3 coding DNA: TGTGCCAGCAGTACCCACACGTCGACAGGGACCGGGGAGCTGTTTTTT.

As DNA, the CDR3 is TGTGCCAGCAGCTTGGACAGGGGGCCCGGGGAGCTGTTTTTT. Amino acids: CASSLDRGPGELFF. This chain links TRBV5-5 with TRBJ2-2; 9 nucleotides line up with TRBD1. The junction had 0 bases not matched to a gene; V was cut back by 0 bases and J by 6 bases. The CDR3 runs to 14 residues. Germline CDR1 is SGHKS and CDR2 is YYEKEE (reference sequence).

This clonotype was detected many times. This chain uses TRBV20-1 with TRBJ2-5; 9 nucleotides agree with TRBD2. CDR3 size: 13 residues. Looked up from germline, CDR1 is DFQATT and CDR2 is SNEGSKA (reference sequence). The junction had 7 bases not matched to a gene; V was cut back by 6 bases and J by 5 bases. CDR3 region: CSARRTSVETQYF. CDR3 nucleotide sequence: TGCAGTGCCAGACGGACTAGCGTGGAGACCCAGTACTTC.

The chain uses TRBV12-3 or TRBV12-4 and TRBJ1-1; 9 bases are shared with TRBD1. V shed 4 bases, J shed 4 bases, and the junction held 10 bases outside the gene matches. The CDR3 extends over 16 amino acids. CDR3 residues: CASSSLKQGATTEAFF. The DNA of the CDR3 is TGTGCCAGCAGTTCCCTGAAACAGGGGGCCACCACTGAAGCTTTCTTT.

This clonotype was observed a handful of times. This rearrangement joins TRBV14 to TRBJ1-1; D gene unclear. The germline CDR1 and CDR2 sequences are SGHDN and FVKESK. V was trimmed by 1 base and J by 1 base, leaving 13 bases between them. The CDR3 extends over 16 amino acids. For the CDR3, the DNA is TGTGCCAGCAGCCAAGTTTTTTTTCGGGGGAACACTGAAGCTTTCTTT. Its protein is CASSQVFFRGNTEAFF.

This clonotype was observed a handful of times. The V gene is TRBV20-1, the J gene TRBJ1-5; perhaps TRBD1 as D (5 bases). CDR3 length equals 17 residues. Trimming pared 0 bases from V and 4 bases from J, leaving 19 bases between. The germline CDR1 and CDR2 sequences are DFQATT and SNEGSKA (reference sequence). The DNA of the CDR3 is TGCAGTGCTAGAGATCAGGGACCGGCAGGTTTTAATCAGCCCCAGCATTTT. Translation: CSARDQGPAGFNQPQHF.

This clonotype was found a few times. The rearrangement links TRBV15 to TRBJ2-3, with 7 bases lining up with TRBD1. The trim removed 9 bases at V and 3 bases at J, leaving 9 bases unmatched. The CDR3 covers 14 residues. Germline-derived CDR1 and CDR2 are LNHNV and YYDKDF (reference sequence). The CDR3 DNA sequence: TGTGCCACAAAGACAGGGACGGATACAGATACGCAGTATTTT. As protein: CATKTGTDTDTQYF.

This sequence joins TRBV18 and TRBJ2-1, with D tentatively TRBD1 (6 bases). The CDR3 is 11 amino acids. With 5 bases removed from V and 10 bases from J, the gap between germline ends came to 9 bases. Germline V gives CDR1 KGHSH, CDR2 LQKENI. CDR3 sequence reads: CASSTGTEQFF. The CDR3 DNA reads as TGTGCCAGCTCAACCGGGACAGAGCAGTTCTTC.

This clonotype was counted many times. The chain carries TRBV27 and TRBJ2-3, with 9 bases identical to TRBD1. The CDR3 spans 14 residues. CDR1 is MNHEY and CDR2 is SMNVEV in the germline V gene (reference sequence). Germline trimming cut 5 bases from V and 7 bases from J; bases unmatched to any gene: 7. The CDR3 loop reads CASSRTGEGNTQYF. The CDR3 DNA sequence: TGTGCCAGCAGTAGGACAGGGGAGGGCAATACGCAGTATTTT.

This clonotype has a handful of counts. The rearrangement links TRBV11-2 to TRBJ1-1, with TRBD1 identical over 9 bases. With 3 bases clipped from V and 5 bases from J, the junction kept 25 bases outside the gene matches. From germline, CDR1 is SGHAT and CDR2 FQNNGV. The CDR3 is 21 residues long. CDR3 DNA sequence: TGTGCCAGCAGCTTTTATCCCAAGGCGACAGGGGGGATGACAAAGATGACTGAAGCTTTCTTT. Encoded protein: CASSFYPKATGGMTKMTEAFF.

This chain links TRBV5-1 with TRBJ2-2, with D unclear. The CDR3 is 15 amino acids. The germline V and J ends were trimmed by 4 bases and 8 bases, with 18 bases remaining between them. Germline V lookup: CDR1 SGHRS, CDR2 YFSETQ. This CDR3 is CASSPLEPGSGELFF. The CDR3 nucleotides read TGCGCCAGCAGCCCGTTGGAGCCGGGTTCTGGGGAGCTGTTTTTT.

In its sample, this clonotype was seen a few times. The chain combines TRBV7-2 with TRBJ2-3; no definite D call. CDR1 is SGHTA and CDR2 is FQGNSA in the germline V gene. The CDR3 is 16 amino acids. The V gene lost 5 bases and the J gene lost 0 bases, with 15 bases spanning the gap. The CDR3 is CASSTRTGRSTDTQYF. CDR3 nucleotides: TGTGCCAGCAGCACCCGGACGGGTAGAAGCACAGATACGCAGTATTTT. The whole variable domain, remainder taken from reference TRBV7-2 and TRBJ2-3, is GAGVSQSPSNKVTEKGKDVELRCDPISGHTALYWYRQSLGQGLEFLIYFQGNSAPDKSGLPSDRFSAERTGGSVSTLTIQRTQQEDSAVYLCASSTRTGRSTDTQYFGPGTRLTVL.

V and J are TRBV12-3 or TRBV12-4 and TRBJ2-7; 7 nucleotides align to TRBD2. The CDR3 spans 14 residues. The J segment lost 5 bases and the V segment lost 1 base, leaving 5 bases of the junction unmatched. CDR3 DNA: TGTGCCAGCAGTTTAGGGGGGGGTCCTAACGAGCAGTACTTC. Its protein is CASSLGGGPNEQYF.